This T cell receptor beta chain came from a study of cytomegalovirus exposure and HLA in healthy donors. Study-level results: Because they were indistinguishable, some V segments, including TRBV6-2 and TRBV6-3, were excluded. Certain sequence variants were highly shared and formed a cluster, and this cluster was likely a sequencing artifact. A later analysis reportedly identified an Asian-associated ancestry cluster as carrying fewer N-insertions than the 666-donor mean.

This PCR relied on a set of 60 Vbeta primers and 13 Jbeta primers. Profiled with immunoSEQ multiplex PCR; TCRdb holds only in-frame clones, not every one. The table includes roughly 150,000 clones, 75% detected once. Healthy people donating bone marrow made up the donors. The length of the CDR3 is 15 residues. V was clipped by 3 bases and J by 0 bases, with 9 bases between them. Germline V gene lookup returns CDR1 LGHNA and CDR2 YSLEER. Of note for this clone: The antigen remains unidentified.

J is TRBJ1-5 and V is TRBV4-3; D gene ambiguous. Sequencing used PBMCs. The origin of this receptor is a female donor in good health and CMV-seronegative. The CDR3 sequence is CASSQETDSNQPQHF. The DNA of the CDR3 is TGCGCCAGCAGCCAGGAGACGGATAGCAATCAGCCCCAGCATTTT.